Here is one T cell receptor (beta chain) with its context. Its cognate antigen is unknown. The record originates from a study of cytomegalovirus exposure and HLA in healthy donors. Germline lookup yields CDR1 MRHNA and CDR2 SNTAGT. This CDR3 comprises 14 residues. V shed 4 bases and J shed 0 bases, with 10 bases lying between them. Vbeta (60) and Jbeta (13) primers were used in the PCR. Assay: immunoSEQ multiplex PCR; the TCRdb copy retains only in-frame clones and omits some. This sample's clone table lists about 160,000 clones. Study-level results: A later analysis showed HLA-associated TCR beta chains outstripping equally common others in clonal expansion. Donors were assumed by presence/absence analyses to have roughly uniform sequencing depth. According to the study, 160 or so TCR beta chains were cytomegalovirus-associated. High sensitivity and specificity were reportedly achieved when the classifier diagnosed cytomegalovirus status.

This clonotype was sampled from a woman between 55 and 75 years old in good health and CMV-seronegative. Sequenced material: PBMCs. V usage is TRBV6-4 and J usage is TRBJ2-7, with D possibly being TRBD1 (6 bases). The chain's CDR3 is CASSVDRSSYEQYF. DNA of the CDR3: TGTGCCAGCAGTGTCGACAGGTCCTCCTACGAGCAGTACTTC.